The 6 T cell receptor beta chains below all came from one sample that was sequenced in a study of human T cells and chemical hapten exposure (dated by TCRdb to about 2021). In light of the paper, this sample's time point label describes: pre-sensitization, week 0. The treatment or condition label on this specimen signifies: therapeutic diphenylcyclopropenone sensitization with weekly scalp DPC. Receptor libraries were prepared by RACE. Instrument used: NextSeq 500. TCRdb handled the public reads itself, with Q25 trimming in fastp and clone calling in MiXCR, and kept productive beta chains. Here each entry gathers all rows of one CDR3 protein and keeps the most common genes and DNA. In this sample the table shows around 260,000 distinct CDR3 sequences, 7.5% to 10% of which occur a single time. The ten largest clones represent less than 3% of the sample. Specimen: whole blood, collected in connection with sensitization to the hapten diphenylcyclopropenone (DPC). Source of these receptors: a middle-aged woman with alopecia areata. Some clones in this sample may be carry-over from other donors' samples.

This clonotype occurred a few times. The J gene is TRBJ1-2, the V gene TRBV28; unclear D gene. CDR1 is MDHEN and CDR2 is SYDVKM in the germline V gene. The CDR3 loop spans 11 amino acids. V was pared by 6 bases and J by 4 bases, with 6 bases between. CDR3 coding DNA: TGTGCCAGCAGGAATCTCTATGGCTACACCTTC. Amino acid sequence: CASRNLYGYTF.

This clonotype was observed a handful of times. V and J are TRBV27 and TRBJ1-1; D is unresolved. This CDR3 region has 13 residues. Per germline, CDR1 MNHEY and CDR2 SMNVEV (reference sequence). Deletions cut 8 bases from V and 0 bases from J, with 10 bases between. The CDR3 protein is CASGFLMNTEAFF. The CDR3 DNA sequence: TGTGCCAGCGGCTTCCTGATGAACACTGAAGCTTTCTTT.

This clonotype was counted at least ten times. The rearrangement uses TRBV2 and TRBJ2-6, with 9 bases matching TRBD1. Germline assignment: CDR1 SNHLY and CDR2 FYNNEI. There are 16 residues in the CDR3. Trimming cost V 3 bases and J 0 bases; bases outside gene matches: 0. The CDR3 reads CASSETGGSGANVLTF. The CDR3 DNA reads TGTGCCAGCAGTGAGACAGGGGGCTCTGGGGCCAACGTCCTGACTTTC. The variable domain in full, completed from reference TRBV2 and TRBJ2-6, reads EPEVTQTPSHQVTQMGQEVILRCVPISNHLYFYWYRQILGQKVEFLVSFYNNEISEKSEIFDDQFSVERPDGSNFTLKIRSTKLEDSAMYFCASSETGGSGANVLTFGAGSRLTVL.

This clonotype was seen more than once but under ten times. The V and J genes are TRBV6-2 or TRBV6-3 and TRBJ2-7; a weak D match, TRBD2 (6 bases). Germline values: CDR1 MNHEY, CDR2 SVGEGT. The CDR3 has 15 amino acids. V was shortened by 6 bases and J by 0 bases, with 15 bases between the two germline ends. The CDR3 protein is CASSPIGLSSYEQYF. CDR3 DNA: TGTGCCAGCAGCCCTATCGGACTAAGCTCCTACGAGCAGTACTTC.

The chain links TRBV19 to TRBJ2-1; 9 positions agree with TRBD2. V dropped 5 bases and J dropped 3; count of bases not matched to a gene: 5. Per germline, CDR1 LNHDA and CDR2 SQIVND (reference sequence). The CDR3 contains 15 residues. The CDR3 DNA reads TGTGCCAGTAGTCTTAGGACTAGCGTCTACAATGAGCAGTTCTTC. Encoded protein: CASSLRTSVYNEQFF.

This clonotype was detected only a few times. This chain joins TRBV5-6 and TRBJ1-2; D is unresolved. Germline V lookup: CDR1 SGHDT, CDR2 YYEEEE. Deletions cut 1 base from V and 1 base from J, with 8 bases between. This CDR3 has 14 residues. The CDR3 is CASSLNRLNYGYTF. For the CDR3, the DNA is TGTGCCAGCAGCTTGAACAGACTTAACTATGGCTACACCTTC.